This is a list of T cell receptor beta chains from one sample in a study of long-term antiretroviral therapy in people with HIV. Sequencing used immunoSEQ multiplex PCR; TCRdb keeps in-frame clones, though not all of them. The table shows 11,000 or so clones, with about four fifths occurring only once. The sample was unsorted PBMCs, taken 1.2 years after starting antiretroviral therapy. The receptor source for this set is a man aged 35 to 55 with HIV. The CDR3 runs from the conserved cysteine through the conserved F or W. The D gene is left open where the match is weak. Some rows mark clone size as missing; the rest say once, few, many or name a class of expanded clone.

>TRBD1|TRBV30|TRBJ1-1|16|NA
TGTGCCTGGAGTCCTCCGAACAGGGGGGGGAACACTGAAGCTTTCTTT
CAWSPPNRGGNTEAFF
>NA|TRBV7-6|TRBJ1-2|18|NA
TGTGCCAGCAGCTTAAACCGAGGAGGGGGGCGACGTAGCTATGGCTACACCTTC
CASSLNRGGGRRSYGYTF
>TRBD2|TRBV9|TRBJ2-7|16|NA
TGTGCCAGCATCTTTAACCAAACTAGCGGGGGAATCGAGCAGTACTTC
CASIFNQTSGGIEQYF
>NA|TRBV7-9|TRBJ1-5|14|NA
TGTGCCAGCAGCTTAGTTCAGGGGCGGCAGCCCCAGCATTTT
CASSLVQGRQPQHF
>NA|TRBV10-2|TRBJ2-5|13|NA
TGCGCCAGCGCAAGCGGGACAGAAGAGACCCAGTACTTC
CASASGTEETQYF
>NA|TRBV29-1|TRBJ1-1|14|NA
TGCAGCGTTGAAAGAGGGTCGGGGAACACTGAAGCTTTCTTT
CSVERGSGNTEAFF
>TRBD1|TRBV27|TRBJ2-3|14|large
TGTGCCAGCACCGGACAGGGCTTCACAGATACGCAGTATTTT
CASTGQGFTDTQYF
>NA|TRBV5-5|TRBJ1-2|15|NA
TGTGCCAGCAGCTTGAACCCCGGCAGGGGAGGTGGCTACACCTTC
CASSLNPGRGGGYTF
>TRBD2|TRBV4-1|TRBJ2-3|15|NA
TGCGCCAGCACCCAACCGGGACTAGCAACAGATACGCAGTATTTT
CASTQPGLATDTQYF
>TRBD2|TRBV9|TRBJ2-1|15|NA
TGTGCCAGCAGCCTAGCGGGGACCCCTCCGCGAGAGCAGTTCTTC
CASSLAGTPPREQFF
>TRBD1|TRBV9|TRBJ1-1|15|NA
TGTGCCAGCAGCCTTATACAGGGGACGAACACTGAAGCTTTCTTT
CASSLIQGTNTEAFF
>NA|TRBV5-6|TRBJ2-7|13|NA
TGTGCCAGCAGTCCGGTCCCGGGGCCCGAGCAGTACTTC
CASSPVPGPEQYF
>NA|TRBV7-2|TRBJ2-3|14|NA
TGTGCCAGCAGCCTAGGAGGGCTCACAGATACGCAGTATTTT
CASSLGGLTDTQYF
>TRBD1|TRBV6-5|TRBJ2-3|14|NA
TGTGCCAGCAGTTTGGGGACAGGGCCAGATACGCAGTATTTT
CASSLGTGPDTQYF
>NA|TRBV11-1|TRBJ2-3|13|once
TGTGCCAGCAGCTTGGGGGGAGCAGATACGCAGTATTTT
CASSLGGADTQYF
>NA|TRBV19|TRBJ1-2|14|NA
TGTGCCAGTACCTTGGCGACTGCGGGCTATGGCTACACCTTC
CASTLATAGYGYTF
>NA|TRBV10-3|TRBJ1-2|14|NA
TGTGCCATCAGTGAGTCCAGGGGTGGGTATGGCTACACCTTC
CAISESRGGYGYTF
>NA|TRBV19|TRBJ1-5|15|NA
TGTGCCAGTAGTATAGATATCCAGTCCAATCAGCCCCAGCATTTT
CASSIDIQSNQPQHF
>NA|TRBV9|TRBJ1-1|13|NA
TGTGCCAGCAGCCTTCTTACGAACACTGAAGCTTTCTTT
CASSLLTNTEAFF
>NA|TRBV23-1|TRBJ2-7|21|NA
TGCGCCAGCAGTCTCCGTCGTACTCCCTACCCCCCGACGAAGTACCCTTACGAGCAGTACTTC
CASSLRRTPYPPTKYPYEQYF
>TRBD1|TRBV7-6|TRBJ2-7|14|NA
TGTGCCAGCAGCTTAGGTGACAGGGGGCTCGAGCAGTACTTC
CASSLGDRGLEQYF
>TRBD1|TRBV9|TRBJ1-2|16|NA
TGTGCCAGCAGCGTAGGGGGACAGGGGCTTGGGTATGGCTACACCTTC
CASSVGGQGLGYGYTF